Presented here are 15 T cell receptor delta chains from one specimen sequenced in a study of gamma-delta T cells after stem cell transplantation. TCRdb re-called the RT-PCR reads via CATT. Among more than 1,000 delta-chain clones, over 3% were seen once, and the ten largest hold approximately 33%. The source material was gamma-delta T cells. These receptors were obtained from a human donor. It is not recorded whose cells these are; they may come from a transplant donor.

This clone was detected only a few times. The translation of this DNA and the TCRdb protein of a much larger clone differ at residue 8, probably owing to a read error; the protein shown here is translated from the DNA. V is TRDV2 and J is TRDJ1, with TRDD3 matching over 8 bases. The CDR3 is made up of 17 amino acids. Germline V lookup: CDR1 GEAIGNYY, CDR2 EKD. The J segment lost 8 bases and the V segment lost 2 bases, leaving 18 bases of the junction unmatched. CDR3 sequence reads: CACDNILWDTEPLKLIF. In DNA, the CDR3 is TGTGCCTGTGACAATATACTGTGGGATACGGAACCGTTGAAACTCATCTTT.

The rearrangement uses TRDV2 and TRDJ1, with D perhaps TRDD3 (5 bases). CDR3 length: 19 amino acids. The V gene's germline CDR1 is GEAIGNYY and CDR2 EKD. With 2 bases removed from V and 3 bases from J, the gap between germline ends came to 27 bases. This CDR3 reads CACDKLYDRGATGPDKLIF. CDR3 coding DNA: TGTGCCTGTGACAAGCTCTACGATCGGGGGGCCACAGGGCCCGATAAACTCATCTTT.

As concerns this clone: TCRdb assigns this DNA the protein of a much larger clone, which departs from its translation at residue 9; this likely reflects a read error, and the protein shown comes from translating the DNA. This rearrangement joins TRDV2 to TRDJ3; D call uncertain. The V and J ends lost 0 bases and 1 base respectively, with 36 bases between them. CDR3 length equals 26 residues. Germline CDR1 GEAIGNYY, CDR2 EKD. CDR3 DNA sequence: TGTGCCTGTGACACCGTAAGCCTTACTACGGAAGAGAGGATGGAGTTTAGGTCCTGGGACACCCGACAGATGTTTTTC. Protein product: CACDTVSLTTEERMEFRSWDTRQMFF.

A few counts support this clone. The translation of this DNA and the TCRdb protein of a much larger clone differ at residue 12, probably owing to a read error; the protein shown here is translated from the DNA. The chain carries TRDV2 and TRDJ1; 9 bases agree with TRDD3. V lost 1 base, J lost 1 base, and 12 bases stayed unmatched. The CDR3 has 18 amino acids. Germline V gene data show CDR1 as GEAIGNYY and CDR2 as EKD. This CDR3 reads CACDTVYTGGDSTDKLIF. The CDR3 DNA follows: TGTGCCTGTGACACTGTCTATACTGGGGGAGATTCCACCGATAAACTCATCTTT.

Regarding this clone: The TCRdb record carries a much larger clone's protein, which differs from this DNA's translation at residue 6; a read error is the likely cause, and the protein listed here is the DNA translation. The chain combines TRDV2 with TRDJ1; TRDD3 matches 11 bases. Germline values: CDR1 GEAIGNYY, CDR2 EKD. Germline trimming cut 4 bases from V and 0 bases from J; bases unmatched to any gene: 12. CDR3 length: 18 amino acids. The CDR3 nucleotides are TGTGCCTGTGATCCGATTAGAATGGGGGATACGTACACCGATAAACTCATCTTT. This sequence encodes CACDPIRMGDTYTDKLIF.

In this sample, this clone is medium-sized. This probably arose from a read error, given a far larger clone one base away. The rearrangement joins TRDV2 to TRDJ1; 10 nucleotides match TRDD3. The V gene's germline CDR1 is GEAIGNYY and CDR2 EKD. This CDR3 region has 18 residues. Trimming cost V 1 base and J 3 bases; bases outside gene matches: 13. CDR3: CACDTVLGGYGSADKLIF. The CDR3 DNA sequence: TGTGCCTGTGACACTGTACTCGGGGGATACGGGTCCGCCGATAAACTCATCTTT.

By share of the sample, this clone is medium-sized. A read error may be the cause here, since a much bigger clone is one base away. The chain couples TRDV2 to TRDJ1; 10 bases align to TRDD3. CDR3 length: 16 residues. The junction had 8 bases not matched to a gene; V was cut back by 5 bases and J by 0 bases. From germline, CDR1 is GEAIGNYY and CDR2 EKD. The CDR3 is CACGLTGGSYTDKLIF. As DNA, the CDR3 is TGTGCCTGTGGCCTTACTGGGGGATCTTACACCGATAAACTCATCTTT.

With regard to this clone: The TCRdb protein, from a much larger clone, departs from this DNA's translation at residue 5, likely by read error; the protein shown derives from the DNA. The chain joins TRDV2 to TRDJ1, with D uncertain. From germline, CDR1 is GEAIGNYY and CDR2 EKD. This CDR3 region has 15 residues. Trimming pared 3 bases from V and 3 bases from J, leaving 16 bases between. The CDR3 DNA reads as TGTGCCTGTGACCCGGTAGGAGACTCCTCCGATAAACTCATCTTT. Its translation is CACDPVGDSSDKLIF.

Regarding this clone: With only one base between it and a far larger clone, this is likely a read error. This sample also contains other DNA sequences that code for the same CDR3. V and J are TRDV2 and TRDJ1, with 11 bases matching TRDD3. The CDR3 runs 16 residues. Germline CDR1 reads GEAIGNYY; CDR2 reads EKD. The V gene end was trimmed by 0 bases and the J gene end by 5 bases; junction bases not matched to a gene: 7. The CDR3 here is CACDTVGDTLPDKLIF. In DNA, the CDR3 is TGTGCCTGTGACACCGTGGGGGATACGCTTCCAGATAAACTCATCTTT.

Remarks on this clone: The protein recorded in TCRdb matches a much larger clone and deviates from this DNA's translation at residue 9, suggesting a read error; the protein here is obtained by translating the DNA. V usage is TRDV2 and J usage is TRDJ3, with 9 bases aligning to TRDD3. Germline CDR1 is GEAIGNYY and CDR2 is EKD. Trimming cost V 3 bases and J 0 bases; bases outside gene matches: 20. The CDR3 contains 23 residues. CDR3 sequence reads: CACDSPPTVSGGLPSWDTRQMFF. CDR3 nucleotide sequence: TGTGCCTGTGACTCCCCTCCTACGGTCTCTGGGGGATTACCCTCCTGGGACACCCGACAGATGTTTTTC.

This clone has just a few counts. A far larger clone is one nucleotide away, so this likely arose from a read error. This chain uses TRDV2 with TRDJ1; 8 bases line up with TRDD3. Germline V CDR1 and CDR2: GEAIGNYY, EKD. V shed 0 bases, J shed 0 bases, and the junction held 20 bases outside the gene matches. The CDR3 contains 21 residues. The CDR3 reads CACDTGFRSTGGRQHTDKLIF. The CDR3 region has the DNA TGTGCCTGTGACACCGGATTCCGGAGTACTGGGGGCCGACAGCACACCGATAAACTCATCTTT.

To note about this clone: Since a far larger clone is one base different, this is likely a read error. The chain links TRDV2 to TRDJ2; no firm D call. Germline V lookup: CDR1 GEAIGNYY, CDR2 EKD. There are 16 residues in the CDR3. The CDR3 sequence: CACEQVGTEDWAQPFF. CDR3 coding DNA: TGTGCCTGTGAGCAGGTGGGTACTGAAGATTGGGCACAACCCTTCTTT.

As concerns this clone: TCRdb's protein, taken from a much larger clone, differs from this DNA's translation at residue 3, likely owing to a read error; the protein displayed comes from the DNA. Here the CDR3 reads CARDSMGDTTDKLIF. CDR3 in DNA: TGTGCCCGTGACTCGATGGGGGATACTACCGATAAACTCATCTTT. V and J are TRDV2 and TRDJ1, with 10 positions matching TRDD3. Germline assignment: CDR1 GEAIGNYY and CDR2 EKD. The CDR3 sequence is 15 residues long.

About this clone itself: One base separates it from a far larger clone, so it is likely a read error. J is TRDJ1 and V is TRDV2, with 7 bases lining up with TRDD3. Germline CDR1 and CDR2: GEAIGNYY and EKD. V was clipped by 5 bases and J by 4 bases; unmatched bases: 12. The CDR3 loop spans 15 amino acids. The CDR3 loop reads CACGTVGGDYDKLIF. CDR3 nucleotide sequence: TGTGCCTGTGGCACGGTCGGGGGGGATTACGATAAACTCATCTTT.

Note on this clone: A single base is all that separates this from a far larger clone, so a read error is likely. The sample contains more than one DNA sequence encoding this CDR3. V and J are TRDV2 and TRDJ3; D not certain. Germline-derived CDR1 and CDR2 are GEAIGNYY and EKD. Between the trimmed V and J ends, which lost 3 bases and 0 bases, there was a span of 14 bases. The length of the CDR3 is 18 residues. CDR3 bases: TGTGCCTGTGACTCCACCGGGAGTCTCTCCTGGGACACCCGACAGATGTTTTTC. This codes for CACDSTGSLSWDTRQMFF.